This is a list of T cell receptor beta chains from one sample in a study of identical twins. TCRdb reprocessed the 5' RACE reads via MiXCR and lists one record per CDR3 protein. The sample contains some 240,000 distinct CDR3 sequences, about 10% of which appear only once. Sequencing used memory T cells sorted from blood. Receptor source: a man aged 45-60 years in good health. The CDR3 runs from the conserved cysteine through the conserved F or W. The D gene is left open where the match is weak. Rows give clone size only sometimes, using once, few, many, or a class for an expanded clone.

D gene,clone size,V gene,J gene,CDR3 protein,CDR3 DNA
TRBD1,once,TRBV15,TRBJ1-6,CATSRITGGNNSPLHF,TGTGCCACCAGCAGAATTACAGGGGGGAATAATTCACCCCTCCACTTT
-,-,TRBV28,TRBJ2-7,CASRGAYSGTYYF,TGTGCCAGCAGGGGAGCATACAGCGGGACATACTACTTC
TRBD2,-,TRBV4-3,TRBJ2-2,CASSQDWSGGVNGELFF,TGCGCCAGCAGCCAAGACTGGAGCGGGGGGGTTAACGGGGAGCTGTTTTTT
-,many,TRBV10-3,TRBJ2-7,CATRGWYEQYF,TGTGCCACCCGGGGATGGTACGAGCAGTACTTC
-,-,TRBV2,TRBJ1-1,CASSLMNIEAFF,TGTGCCAGCAGCTTAATGAACATTGAAGCTTTCTTT
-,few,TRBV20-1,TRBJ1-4,CSARVGRQQAEKLFF,TGCAGTGCTAGAGTGGGGAGGCAACAAGCTGAAAAACTGTTTTTT
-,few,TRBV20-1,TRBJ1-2,CSARPQGTEGYTF,TGCAGTGCTAGGCCTCAGGGGACGGAAGGCTACACCTTC
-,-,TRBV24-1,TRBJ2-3,CATSDFGGDSTDTQYF,TGTGCCACCAGTGATTTTGGCGGGGACAGCACAGATACGCAGTATTTT
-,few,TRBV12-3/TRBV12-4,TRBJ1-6,CASSLGRRNSPLHF,TGTGCCAGCAGTTTGGGGAGACGGAATTCACCCCTCCACTTT
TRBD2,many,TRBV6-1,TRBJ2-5,CASSDGLAGGQETQYF,TGTGCCAGCAGTGACGGACTAGCGGGGGGGCAAGAGACCCAGTACTTC
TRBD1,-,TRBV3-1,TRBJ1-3,CASSLSPIGTGSGNTIYF,TGTGCCAGCAGCCTTTCTCCTATCGGGACAGGGTCTGGAAACACCATATATTTT
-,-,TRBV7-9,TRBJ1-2,CASSPKEGYGYTF,TGTGCCAGCAGCCCAAAGGAAGGCTATGGCTACACCTTC
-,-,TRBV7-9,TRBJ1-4,CASSWPVGGRNEKLFF,TGTGCCAGCAGCTGGCCCGTAGGGGGGCGTAATGAAAAACTGTTTTTT
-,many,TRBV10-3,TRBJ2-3,CAVSRDPSTDTQYF,TGTGCCGTCTCCCGGGACCCAAGCACAGATACGCAGTATTTT
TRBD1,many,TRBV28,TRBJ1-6,CASSFRDRRYSPLHF,TGTGCCAGCAGTTTCCGGGACAGGAGATATTCACCCCTCCACTTT
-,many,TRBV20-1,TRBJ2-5,CSAPSEGLTQYF,TGCAGTGCCCCTAGTGAGGGTCTGACCCAGTACTTC
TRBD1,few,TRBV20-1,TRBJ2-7,CSAKGQGHSYEQYF,TGCAGTGCTAAGGGACAGGGGCACTCCTACGAGCAGTACTTC
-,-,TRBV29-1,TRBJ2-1,CRGETTLGEQFF,TGCAGGGGAGAAACGACACTCGGTGAGCAGTTCTTC
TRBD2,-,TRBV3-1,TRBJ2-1,CASSQEIGTSGAQKEQFF,TGTGCCAGCAGCCAAGAAATCGGGACTAGCGGGGCCCAAAAGGAGCAGTTCTTC
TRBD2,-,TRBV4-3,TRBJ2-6,CASSPELAGASGANVLTF,TGCGCCAGCAGCCCTGAACTAGCGGGAGCGTCTGGGGCCAACGTCCTGACTTTC
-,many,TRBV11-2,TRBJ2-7,CASSLDELRGQYF,TGTGCCAGCAGCTTAGATGAGCTACGAGGGCAGTACTTC
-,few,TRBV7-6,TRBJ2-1,CASSPGPSPIQFF,TGTGCCAGCAGCCCTGGACCCTCTCCCATCCAGTTCTTC
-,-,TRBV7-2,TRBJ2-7,CASSLAGPPVSYSEQYF,TGTGCCAGCAGCTTAGCGGGGCCGCCGGTATCATACAGCGAGCAGTACTTC
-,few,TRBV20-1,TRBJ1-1,CSAWRPNTEAFF,TGCAGTGCTTGGAGACCGAACACTGAAGCTTTCTTT
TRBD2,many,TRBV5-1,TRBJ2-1,CASSLALWAGGYNEQFF,TGCGCCAGCAGCTTGGCCTTGTGGGCGGGGGGCTACAATGAGCAGTTCTTC
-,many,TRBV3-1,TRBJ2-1,CASSQGGAYNEQFF,TGCGCCAGCAGCCAAGGTGGGGCCTACAATGAGCAGTTCTTC
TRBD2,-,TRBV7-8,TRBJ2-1,CASSLVGTRDNEQFF,TGTGCCAGCAGCTTAGTCGGGACTAGAGACAATGAGCAGTTCTTC
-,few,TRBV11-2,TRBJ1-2,CASSLRGEFGYTF,TGTGCCAGCAGCTTACGAGGGGAGTTTGGCTACACCTTC
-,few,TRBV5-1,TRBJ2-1,CASSLLAEQFF,TGCGCCAGCAGCTTGTTGGCTGAGCAGTTCTTC
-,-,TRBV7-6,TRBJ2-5,CASSLSETQYF,TGTGCCAGCAGCTTGTCAGAGACCCAGTACTTC
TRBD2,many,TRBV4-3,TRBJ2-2,CASSQAYAGGNTGELFF,TGCGCCAGCAGCCAGGCCTACGCGGGAGGGAACACCGGGGAGCTGTTTTTT
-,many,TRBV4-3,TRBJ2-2,CASSQGLQDLGELFF,TGCGCCAGCAGCCAAGGTCTACAGGATTTAGGGGAGCTGTTTTTT
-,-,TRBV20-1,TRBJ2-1,CSAEPELNNEQFF,TGCAGTGCTGAACCCGAACTAAACAATGAGCAGTTCTTC
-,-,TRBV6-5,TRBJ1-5,CASSSQPDSNQPQHF,TGTGCCAGCAGTTCCCAGCCGGATAGCAATCAGCCCCAGCATTTT
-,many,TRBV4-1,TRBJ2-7,CASSPHRVLSSYEQYF,TGCGCCAGCAGCCCCCACAGGGTTCTAAGCTCCTACGAGCAGTACTTC
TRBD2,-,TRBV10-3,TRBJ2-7,CAISGGYEQYF,TGTGCCATCTCGGGGGGCTACGAGCAGTACTTC
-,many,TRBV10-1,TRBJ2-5,CASSEWTKRETQYF,TGCGCCAGCAGTGAGTGGACAAAGCGGGAGACCCAGTACTTC
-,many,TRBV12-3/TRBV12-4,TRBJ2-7,CASSPRTSYEQYF,TGTGCCAGCAGCCCCAGAACCTCCTACGAGCAGTACTTC
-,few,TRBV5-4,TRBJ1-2,CASSLESGLLYGYTF,TGTGCCAGCAGCTTGGAGTCAGGACTGCTCTATGGCTACACCTTC
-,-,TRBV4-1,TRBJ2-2,CASSQDWQGVRTGELFF,TGCGCCAGCAGCCAAGATTGGCAAGGGGTTAGGACCGGGGAGCTGTTTTTT
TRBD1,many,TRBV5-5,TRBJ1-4,CASSLGAGQGGREKLFF,TGTGCCAGCAGCTTGGGGGCCGGACAGGGAGGGAGAGAAAAACTGTTTTTT
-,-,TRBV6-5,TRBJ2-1,CASSYASGEQFF,TGTGCCAGCAGTTACGCCTCGGGTGAGCAGTTCTTC
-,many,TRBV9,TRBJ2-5,CASSVESTEETQYF,TGTGCCAGCAGCGTAGAGTCTACGGAAGAGACCCAGTACTTC
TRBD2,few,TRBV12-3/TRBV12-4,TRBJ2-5,CASSKTSGRGETQYF,TGTGCCAGCAGCAAGACTAGCGGGAGAGGAGAGACCCAGTACTTC
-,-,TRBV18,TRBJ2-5,CASSLSSAGETQYF,TGTGCCAGCTCACTTTCAAGTGCAGGAGAGACCCAGTACTTC
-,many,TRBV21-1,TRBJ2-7,CASSEGGGLESSYEQYF,TGTGCCAGCAGCGAGGGGGGAGGACTCGAAAGCTCCTACGAGCAGTACTTC
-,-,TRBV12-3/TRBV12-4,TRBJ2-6,CASSTNLALPSANVLTF,TGTGCCAGCAGTACTAATCTCGCACTCCCTTCGGCCAACGTCCTGACTTTC
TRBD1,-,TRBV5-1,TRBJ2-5,CASSFGTGGLIYPETQYF,TGCGCCAGCAGCTTTGGGACAGGGGGACTAATATACCCGGAGACCCAGTACTTC
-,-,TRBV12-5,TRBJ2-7,CASGLSGSHEQYF,TGTGCTAGTGGTTTGTCAGGGAGTCACGAGCAGTACTTC
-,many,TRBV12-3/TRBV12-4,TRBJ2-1,CASSSGGQASNEQFF,TGTGCCAGCAGTTCCGGGGGCCAAGCAAGCAATGAGCAGTTCTTC
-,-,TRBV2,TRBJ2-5,CASSEIKGGQETQYF,TGTGCCAGCAGTGAAATAAAGGGCGGCCAAGAGACCCAGTACTTC
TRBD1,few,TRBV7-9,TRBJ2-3,CASSPRTGGYTDTQYF,TGTGCCAGCAGCCCCAGGACAGGGGGCTACACAGATACGCAGTATTTT
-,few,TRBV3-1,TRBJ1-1,CASRSTPGTEAFF,TGTGCCAGCAGATCGACCCCCGGCACTGAAGCTTTCTTT
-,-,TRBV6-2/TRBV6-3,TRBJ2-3,CASSSTGRPDTQYF,TGTGCCAGCAGTTCCACAGGGAGGCCAGATACGCAGTATTTT
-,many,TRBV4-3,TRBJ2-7,CASSQDFLGDSYEQYF,TGCGCCAGCAGCCAAGATTTCCTAGGGGACTCCTACGAGCAGTACTTC
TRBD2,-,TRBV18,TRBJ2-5,CASSPSSRGGLETQYF,TGTGCCAGCTCACCATCCTCACGGGGAGGGCTAGAGACCCAGTACTTC
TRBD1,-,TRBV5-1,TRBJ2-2,CASSIRTGGITGELFF,TGCGCCAGCAGCATACGGACAGGTGGGATCACCGGGGAGCTGTTTTTT
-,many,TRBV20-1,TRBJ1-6,CSARDPAGDMLYSPLHF,TGCAGTGCTAGAGATCCCGCAGGGGATATGTTATATTCACCCCTCCACTTT
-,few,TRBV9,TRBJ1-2,CASSPGRGSYGYTF,TGTGCCAGCAGCCCCGGACGGGGGAGCTATGGCTACACCTTC